These 23 T cell receptor beta chains were sequenced from one sample in a study of regulatory T cells in long-lasting Graves disease. Arm-PCR of CDR3 regions and iRepertoire HTBI primers were the basis on which TCR beta libraries were built. Via MiXCR, TCRdb re-called the multiplex PCR reads, giving one row per CDR3 protein. The sample yields roughly 400,000 distinct CDR3 sequences, over 20% seen once. Regarding time point: persistent/refractory GD, antithyroid drugs over 5 years with positive TRAb. PBMC RNA served as the TCR library source. The source material was peripheral blood mononuclear cells (PBMCs), sampled when the disease was refractory, from a patient treated with antithyroid drugs. These receptors were taken from a female donor with Graves disease.

This sequence joins TRBV28 and TRBJ1-1, with unresolved D. The CDR3 loop spans 15 amino acids. V was pared by 1 base and J by 4 bases, with 13 bases between. The germline V gene has CDR1 MDHEN and CDR2 SYDVKM. The CDR3 DNA follows: TGTGCCAGCAGTTTATCGAGCAGAGGTAGCACTGAAGCTTTCTTT. This gives the protein CASSLSSRGSTEAFF.

This clonotype was detected many times. The rearrangement links TRBV6-1 to TRBJ2-5; perhaps TRBD2 as D (6 bases). Per the germline V gene, CDR1 is MNHNS and CDR2 is SASEGT. Trimming left V 7 bases short and J 0 bases short, with 9 bases between. The CDR3 loop spans 13 amino acids. The CDR3 DNA follows: TGTGCCAGCACGATAGCGGACCAAGAGACCCAGTACTTC. Translated: CASTIADQETQYF.

V and J are TRBV15 and TRBJ1-2; the match to TRBD1 covers 7 bases. V trimming: 5 bases; J trimming: 7 bases; junction bases outside the gene matches: 19. Germline-derived CDR1 and CDR2 are LNHNV and YYDKDF (reference sequence). This CDR3 is 17 amino acids long. The CDR3 nucleotides are TGTGCCACCAGCCCCAGGGGGACGAGTGTGGGATATGGTGGCTACACCTTC. Protein sequence: CATSPRGTSVGYGGYTF.

About this clonotype itself: A single base separates this from a much larger clone, so it may be a read error. V gene TRBV6-5 combines with J gene TRBJ1-1, with D perhaps TRBD1 (6 bases). Trimming pared 4 bases from V and 6 bases from J, leaving 18 bases between. Germline CDR1 is MNHEY and CDR2 is SVGAGI. The CDR3 spans 15 residues. The CDR3 DNA is TGTGCCAGCAGTTCCAGGACCGGGGGGCCGCCTGAAGCTTTCTTT. As protein: CASSSRTGGPPEAFF.

This clonotype showed up many times. The V gene is TRBV20-1, the J gene TRBJ2-5; D is ambiguous. This CDR3 region has 14 residues. Germline lookup yields CDR1 DFQATT and CDR2 SNEGSKA (reference sequence). V lost 3 bases and J lost 0, with 11 bases in between. CDR3 region: CSASDGRNQETQYF. Written as DNA, the CDR3 is TGCAGTGCTAGTGACGGACGGAACCAAGAGACCCAGTACTTC.

The V call is TRBV5-1, the J call TRBJ1-6; no firm D call. This CDR3 spans 13 amino acids. Germline CDR1 is SGHRS and CDR2 is YFSETQ. Trimming took 3 bases from V and 8 from J, leaving 9 bases between them. The CDR3 sequence: CASSSRADSPLHF. Here the CDR3 DNA reads TGCGCCAGCAGCTCTAGAGCGGATTCACCCCTCCACTTT.

This rearrangement joins TRBV19 to TRBJ2-2, with a weak D call TRBD2 (5 bases). In germline, CDR1 is LNHDA, CDR2 SQIVND (reference sequence). The CDR3 is 14 residues long. Trimming took off 10 bases at V and 0 bases at J, with 12 bases between the two ends. The CDR3 here is CATSGMANTGELFF. The CDR3 region has the DNA TGTGCCACCTCCGGGATGGCGAACACCGGGGAGCTGTTTTTT. Drawing the rest from reference TRBV19 and TRBJ2-2, the complete variable domain is DGGITQSPKYLFRKEGQNVTLSCEQNLNHDAMYWYRQDPGQGLRLIYYSQIVNDFQKGDIAEGYSVSREKKESFPLTVTSAQKNPTAFYLCATSGMANTGELFFGEGSRLTVL.

The rearrangement joins TRBV5-6 to TRBJ2-1, with a possible D match to TRBD2 (5 bases). V dropped 4 bases and J dropped 4 bases, with 12 bases sitting between them. Looked up from germline, CDR1 is SGHDT and CDR2 is YYEEEE. The CDR3 contains 14 residues. The CDR3 region is CASSPLAHYNEQFF. In DNA, the CDR3 is TGTGCCAGCAGCCCTCTAGCACATTACAATGAGCAGTTCTTC.

This clonotype was seen only a few times. The V call is TRBV20-1, the J call TRBJ1-5; D is possibly TRBD1 (6 bases). The germline V gene encodes CDR1 DFQATT and CDR2 SNEGSKA (reference sequence). CDR3 size: 19 residues. Between the trimmed V and J ends, which lost 0 bases and 2 bases, there was a span of 23 bases. CDR3 nucleotides: TGCAGTGCTAGAGATCCAGGGGAAGGGGTCGTCCTACGCAATCAGCCCCAGCATTTT. Protein product: CSARDPGEGVVLRNQPQHF.

This clonotype has ten or more counts. This chain connects TRBV5-4 to TRBJ2-2; 13 positions match TRBD2. The CDR3 spans 17 residues. The germline gives CDR1 SGHNT, CDR2 YYREEE (reference sequence). Germline trimming cut 3 bases from V and 0 bases from J; bases unmatched to any gene: 2. The CDR3 sequence is CASSSGLAGPNTGELFF. The CDR3 DNA sequence: TGTGCCAGCAGCTCGGGACTAGCGGGACCGAACACCGGGGAGCTGTTTTTT. Supplemented by reference TRBV5-4 and TRBJ2-2, the full variable domain reads ETGVTQSPTHLIKTRGQQVTLRCSSQSGHNTVSWYQQALGQGPQFIFQYYREEENGRGNFPPRFSGLQFPNYSSELNVNALELDDSALYLCASSSGLAGPNTGELFFGEGSRLTVL.

Regarding this clonotype: This sequence may be a read error, since a much larger clone differs from it by one base. V gene TRBV6-1 combines with J gene TRBJ1-2; maybe TRBD1 (5 bases). CDR3 length: 15 amino acids. Germline CDR1 is MNHNS and CDR2 is SASEGT. The CDR3 DNA is TGTGCCAGCAGTCCGCAGGGCATCCCTAACTATGGCCACACCTTC. Protein product: CASSPQGIPNYGHTF.

Only a few counts were recorded for this clonotype. The chain uses TRBV7-2 and TRBJ2-5; TRBD1 is a possible D gene (5 bases). Trimming stripped 7 bases from V and 3 bases from J, with 12 bases between. The CDR3 contains 13 residues. Germline V gene lookup returns CDR1 SGHTA and CDR2 FQGNSA. This CDR3 reads CASNDSPKETQYF. The CDR3 nucleotides are TGTGCCAGCAACGACAGCCCCAAAGAGACCCAGTACTTC.

This clonotype was counted ten times or more. Here the CDR3 DNA reads TGCAGCGTTCCCGGGACTAGCGACAAAGAGACCCAGTACTTC. Protein: CSVPGTSDKETQYF. The gene calls are TRBV29-1 and TRBJ2-5, with 10 bases that match TRBD2. Germline V CDR1 and CDR2: SQVTM, ANQGSEA. The CDR3 covers 14 residues. V dropped 5 bases and J dropped 3; count of bases not matched to a gene: 6.

The rearrangement uses TRBV13 and TRBJ1-3; D not certain. The germline V and J ends were trimmed by 2 bases and 8 bases, with 13 bases remaining between them. Germline-derived CDR1 and CDR2 are PRHDT and FYEKMQ (reference sequence). This CDR3 has 14 residues. CDR3 coding DNA: TGTGCCAGCAGCTTAAGAGACATGGAATACACCATATATTTT. Its translation is CASSLRDMEYTIYF.

This clonotype was seen repeatedly, ten times or more. DNA of the CDR3: TGTGCCAGCAGCTTAAGGGGGGCAGGCGAAGTATCCTACGAGCAGTACTTC. Translated: CASSLRGAGEVSYEQYF. V gene TRBV7-9 combines with J gene TRBJ2-7; D is tentatively TRBD1 or TRBD2 (6 bases each). This CDR3 region has 17 residues. Germline loops: CDR1 SEHNR, CDR2 FQNEAQ (reference sequence). The V and J ends lost 2 bases and 1 base respectively, with 18 bases between them.

This clonotype has only a few counts. The rearrangement uses TRBV20-1 and TRBJ1-2, with 9 bases matching TRBD1. The V gene end was trimmed by 3 bases and the J gene end by 1 base; junction bases not matched to a gene: 9. Germline lookup yields CDR1 DFQATT and CDR2 SNEGSKA (reference sequence). The length of the CDR3 is 16 residues. CDR3 sequence reads: CSARTFRTGVNYGYTF. The CDR3, as DNA: TGCAGTGCTAGGACTTTTAGGACAGGGGTTAACTATGGCTACACCTTC.

This clonotype showed up many times. The rearrangement links TRBV28 to TRBJ1-5; D is undetermined. This CDR3 has 11 residues. Germline V gene data show CDR1 as MDHEN and CDR2 as SYDVKM. The V and J ends lost 3 bases and 5 bases respectively, with 2 bases between them. The CDR3 nucleotides read TGTGCCAGCAGTTTGGATCAGCCCCAGCATTTT. Encoded protein: CASSLDQPQHF.

This chain links TRBV5-5 with TRBJ1-5; no firm D call. Germline assignment: CDR1 SGHKS and CDR2 YYEKEE (reference sequence). V lost 4 bases to trimming and J lost 4 bases, with 15 bases between them. This CDR3 is 15 amino acids long. The CDR3 loop reads CASSNGPGGNQPQHF. CDR3 sequence (DNA): TGTGCCAGCAGCAACGGGCCGGGTGGGAATCAGCCCCAGCATTTT.

This clonotype has ten or more counts. The chain recombines TRBV29-1 with TRBJ1-1, with 8 bases fitting TRBD1. CDR1 is SQVTM and CDR2 is ANQGSEA in the germline V gene. CDR3 length: 14 residues. V shed 6 bases, J shed 5 bases, and the junction held 11 bases outside the gene matches. CDR3 bases: TGCAGCGTCCGCGGTGGACAGGGTCAGACTGAAGCTTTCTTT. Translated, it gives CSVRGGQGQTEAFF.

This clonotype was observed many times. As DNA, the CDR3 is TGTGCCAGCAGTTCGCTTAGCGGGATGAACACCGGGGAGCTGTTTTTT. It encodes CASSSLSGMNTGELFF. V is TRBV27 and J is TRBJ2-2, with 8 positions matching TRBD2. Germline V gene data show CDR1 as MNHEY and CDR2 as SMNVEV (reference sequence). This CDR3 region has 16 residues. Germline trimming cut 4 bases from V and 1 base from J; bases unmatched to any gene: 5.

At least ten counts were recorded for this clonotype. CDR3 protein: CASSLAGSPYEQYF. CDR3 DNA sequence: TGTGCCAGCAGCTTGGCGGGATCCCCCTACGAGCAGTACTTC. V is TRBV5-5 and J is TRBJ2-7; possibly TRBD2 for D (5 bases). Trimming removed 0 bases at V and 2 bases at J, with 9 bases between. CDR1 and CDR2 (germline): SGHKS, YYEKEE (reference sequence). This CDR3 contains 14 residues.

This clonotype came up many times. The chain links TRBV12-3 or TRBV12-4 to TRBJ1-2; no clear D gene. The CDR3 runs 13 residues. Trimming removed 8 bases at V and 4 bases at J, with 14 bases between. CDR3 in amino acids: CASYKVSPYGYTF. Written as DNA, the CDR3 is TGTGCCAGCTATAAAGTCTCGCCCTATGGCTACACCTTC.

This clonotype has only a few counts. The chain recombines TRBV20-1 with TRBJ2-7; perhaps TRBD2 as D (5 bases). Deletions cut 6 bases from V and 5 bases from J, with 17 bases between. The germline CDR1 and CDR2 sequences are DFQATT and SNEGSKA (reference sequence). The CDR3 is 13 residues long. The CDR3 DNA reads TGCAGTGCAACCCAACTAGGAACCGACGAGCAGTACTTC. Protein product: CSATQLGTDEQYF.